These 32 T cell receptor beta chains share one sample of origin, sequenced in a study of neurological immune-mediated disorders. Via MiXCR, TCRdb re-called the 5' RACE reads, giving one row per CDR3 protein. This table has more than 15,000 distinct CDR3 sequences, 12% to 15% appearing once. Sequencing was carried out using CD4+ T cells from blood. The receptors here all came from a woman aged 55-70 years with HTLV-1-associated myelopathy (HAM/TSP).

The table lists this clonotype with many counts. The chain employs TRBV5-1 and TRBJ2-3, with TRBD2 identical over 11 bases. CDR1 is SGHRS, CDR2 YFSETQ, per germline. The length of the CDR3 is 17 residues. The V gene end was trimmed by 1 base and the J gene end by 6 bases; junction bases not matched to a gene: 10. The chain's CDR3 is CASSLTGLAGGLDTQYF. The CDR3 nucleotides read TGCGCCAGCAGCTTGACCGGGCTAGCGGGGGGCCTGGATACGCAGTATTTT.

In this sample, this clonotype turned up many times. The J gene is TRBJ2-5, the V gene TRBV5-1; unclear D gene. The CDR3 is made up of 15 amino acids. CDR1 is SGHRS, CDR2 YFSETQ, per germline. Trimming took off 0 bases at V and 5 bases at J, with 14 bases between the two ends. CDR3 coding DNA: TGCGCCAGCAGCTTGGCCCTATCCACTACCGAGACCCAGTACTTC. Protein product: CASSLALSTTETQYF.

This clonotype was counted many times. This chain uses TRBV7-2 with TRBJ1-2, with D perhaps TRBD1 (5 bases). The CDR3 is 16 residues long. Germline V gene lookup returns CDR1 SGHTA and CDR2 FQGNSA. V gave up 5 bases and J gave up 8 bases, with 24 bases separating them. CDR3 protein: CASSPVLAGVGSGYTF. The CDR3 nucleotides are TGTGCCAGCAGCCCAGTTTTGGCGGGGGTGGGTTCCGGCTACACCTTC.

Ten or more counts support this clonotype. The rearrangement links TRBV6-2 or TRBV6-3 to TRBJ2-1; 7 bases agree with TRBD1. The V segment lost 8 bases and the J segment 3 bases; nucleotides outside the gene matches: 7. Germline V lookup: CDR1 MNHEY, CDR2 SVGEGT. The CDR3 is 14 residues long. In nucleotides, the CDR3 is TGTGCCAGCGGGTCGGCAGGGGGCTACAATGAGCAGTTCTTC. Its translation is CASGSAGGYNEQFF.

This clonotype is termed medium-sized. This chain uses TRBV20-1 with TRBJ1-3; 8 bases map to TRBD1. The CDR3 sequence is 17 residues long. Germline V CDR1 and CDR2: DFQATT, SNEGSKA (reference sequence). V lost 0 bases to trimming and J lost 2 bases; unmatched junction nucleotides: 9. CDR3 in DNA: TGCAGTGCTAGAGATCGGAGGACAGGGTTAACTGGAAACACCATATATTTT. Translation: CSARDRRTGLTGNTIYF.

The table lists this clonotype with many counts. The chain links TRBV15 to TRBJ2-1; D is perhaps TRBD2 (6 bases). Trimming removed 3 bases at V and 2 bases at J, with 11 bases between. The CDR3 runs 15 residues. From germline, CDR1 is LNHNV and CDR2 YYDKDF (reference sequence). CDR3 protein: CATSRAGLPYNEQFF. The CDR3 nucleotides read TGTGCCACCAGCAGGGCGGGGCTCCCCTACAATGAGCAGTTCTTC.

This clonotype is medium-sized in the sample. This chain links TRBV6-5 with TRBJ2-3; 9 bases are shared with TRBD1. In germline, CDR1 is MNHEY, CDR2 SVGAGI. V lost 6 bases to trimming and J lost 1 base; unmatched junction nucleotides: 5. The CDR3 covers 15 residues. DNA of the CDR3: TGTGCCAGCAGGACAGGGGGGACAGGCACAGATACGCAGTATTTT. Translated, it gives CASRTGGTGTDTQYF.

The table lists this clonotype with many counts. The chain combines TRBV3-1 with TRBJ2-7; 14 nucleotides align to TRBD2. This CDR3 has 16 amino acids. Germline V gene lookup returns CDR1 LGHDT and CDR2 YNNKEL (reference sequence). Trimming took 3 bases from V and 6 from J; bases not matched to a gene: 7. CDR3 sequence: CASSQGAGLAGAEQYF. CDR3 coding DNA: TGTGCCAGCAGCCAGGGGGCGGGACTAGCGGGAGCCGAGCAGTACTTC.

This clonotype has ten or more counts. V is TRBV20-1 and J is TRBJ2-3; no reliable D call. V lost 5 bases and J 3 bases, leaving 15 bases between the germline ends. Germline loops: CDR1 DFQATT, CDR2 SNEGSKA (reference sequence). The CDR3 consists of 14 residues. CDR3 loop: CSAPYWGRTDTQYF. CDR3 DNA: TGCAGTGCTCCATATTGGGGAAGAACAGATACGCAGTATTTT.

This clonotype was counted a few times. The V and J genes are TRBV5-1 and TRBJ1-2; D is unclear. Germline lookup yields CDR1 SGHRS and CDR2 YFSETQ. V lost 0 bases to trimming and J lost 3 bases, with 9 bases between them. The CDR3 is 14 amino acids. CDR3 coding DNA: TGCGCCAGCAGCTTGGTTGGGGTTGACTATGGCTACACCTTC. This sequence encodes CASSLVGVDYGYTF.

This clonotype appeared many times. The V call is TRBV5-4, the J call TRBJ2-1; either TRBD1 or TRBD2 may supply D (5 bases each). The CDR3 totals 15 residues. Germline V gene data show CDR1 as SGHNT and CDR2 as YYREEE (reference sequence). V was clipped by 6 bases and J by 6 bases, with 19 bases between them. Written as DNA, the CDR3 is TGTGCCAGCACCCCGGGGAGACAGAGCCCCAATGAGCAGTTCTTC. Residues: CASTPGRQSPNEQFF.

This clonotype was picked up many times. The gene calls are TRBV29-1 and TRBJ2-7; D call uncertain. There are 14 residues in the CDR3. Trimming removed 0 bases from V and 3 bases from J, with 12 bases in between. Germline V gene data show CDR1 as SQVTM and CDR2 as ANQGSEA. The CDR3 bases are TGCAGCGTTGAAGATCTTTACACCGGCTACGAGCAGTACTTC. This sequence encodes CSVEDLYTGYEQYF.

This clonotype occurred many times. The J gene is TRBJ2-7, the V gene TRBV7-9, with D possibly matching TRBD1 (5 bases). This CDR3 spans 18 amino acids. The germline V gene has CDR1 SEHNR and CDR2 FQNEAQ (reference sequence). V shed 6 bases and J shed 0 bases, with 24 bases lying between them. The CDR3 sequence: CASRSSVRQTCSSYEQYF. CDR3 nucleotides: TGTGCCAGCAGATCTTCCGTCCGACAGACTTGTAGCTCCTACGAGCAGTACTTC.

This clonotype was recorded many times. The chain recombines TRBV20-1 with TRBJ2-5, with no clear D. This CDR3 comprises 11 residues. Germline loops: CDR1 DFQATT, CDR2 SNEGSKA (reference sequence). The V and J ends lost 3 bases and 4 bases respectively, with 6 bases between them. The CDR3 loop is CSARKLETQYF. The CDR3 DNA is TGCAGTGCTAGGAAGTTAGAGACCCAGTACTTC.

Ten or more counts support this clonotype. The rearrangement joins TRBV20-1 to TRBJ2-6; 14 bases are shared with TRBD2. The CDR3 sequence is 18 residues long. Looked up from germline, CDR1 is DFQATT and CDR2 is SNEGSKA (reference sequence). V was clipped by 6 bases and J by 0 bases; unmatched bases: 7. CDR3: CSAPGGLAGGSGANVLTF. In nucleotides, the CDR3 is TGCAGTGCCCCCGGCGGACTAGCGGGGGGCTCTGGGGCCAACGTCCTGACTTTC.

At least ten counts were recorded for this clonotype. V usage is TRBV20-1 and J usage is TRBJ1-4; D may be TRBD1 (6 bases). Germline assignment: CDR1 DFQATT and CDR2 SNEGSKA (reference sequence). This CDR3 comprises 13 residues. Trimming took 5 bases from V and 7 from J, leaving 14 bases between them. The CDR3 sequence: CSAPGGGAEKLFF. CDR3 DNA: TGCAGTGCTCCCGGGGGGGGGGCTGAAAAACTGTTTTTT.

In this sample, this clonotype turned up many times. The chain recombines TRBV3-1 with TRBJ2-7; TRBD1 agrees at 7 bases. Losses at the gene ends were 5 bases for V and 2 bases for J; bases not matched to a gene: 3. The CDR3 totals 13 residues. Germline V lookup: CDR1 LGHDT, CDR2 YNNKEL (reference sequence). This chain's CDR3 is CASSYRGAYEQYF. CDR3 in DNA: TGTGCCAGCAGCTACAGGGGTGCCTACGAGCAGTACTTC.

This clonotype was recorded at least ten times. V usage is TRBV20-1 and J usage is TRBJ2-3; perhaps D is TRBD1 or TRBD2 (6 bases each). Germline CDR1 DFQATT, CDR2 SNEGSKA (reference sequence). V lost 3 bases to trimming and J lost 0 bases, with 10 bases between them. The CDR3 has 14 amino acids. CDR3 sequence (DNA): TGCAGTGCTAGCGGGGGCCGGAGCACAGATACGCAGTATTTT. Its protein is CSASGGRSTDTQYF.

In its sample, this clonotype is medium-sized (0.01 to 0.1%). The CDR3 DNA reads as TGTGCCAGCAGCCAGACAGAGAACACCGGGGAGCTGTTTTTT. Translation: CASSQTENTGELFF. V is TRBV11-2 and J is TRBJ2-2; weak D call: TRBD1 (5 bases). Germline values: CDR1 SGHAT, CDR2 FQNNGV. The CDR3 is 14 amino acids. V was pared by 5 bases and J by 1 base, with 8 bases between.

In its sample, this clonotype was seen many times. The J gene is TRBJ2-6, the V gene TRBV7-2; D gene ambiguous. Germline V gene sequence: CDR1 SGHTA, CDR2 FQGNSA. The CDR3 covers 15 residues. The V and J ends lost 1 base and 3 bases respectively, with 7 bases between them. The DNA for the CDR3 is TGTGCCAGCAGCTTAGTTACCTTTGGGGCCAACGTCCTGACTTTC. Residues: CASSLVTFGANVLTF.

This clonotype occurred many times. The gene calls are TRBV4-1 and TRBJ1-2; a possible D gene is TRBD1 (5 bases). Germline V lookup: CDR1 MGHRA, CDR2 YSYEKL. Trimming took off 0 bases at V and 10 bases at J, with 12 bases between the two ends. The CDR3 consists of 13 residues. CDR3 amino acids: CASSQDRGVAYTF. The CDR3 coding sequence is TGCGCCAGCAGCCAAGATAGGGGAGTAGCCTACACCTTC.

There are many counts of this clonotype. The chain joins TRBV20-1 to TRBJ2-2; weak D call: TRBD2 (6 bases). The V gene's germline CDR1 is DFQATT and CDR2 SNEGSKA (reference sequence). V shed 6 bases and J shed 6 bases, with 20 bases lying between them. This CDR3 contains 15 residues. CDR3 amino acids: CSALRGRLSAGELFF. Here the CDR3 DNA reads TGCAGTGCCCTGAGAGGGAGGCTTTCCGCCGGGGAGCTGTTTTTT.

By proportion, this clonotype is large. This rearrangement joins TRBV20-1 to TRBJ2-7, with 9 positions matching TRBD1. Germline V gives CDR1 DFQATT, CDR2 SNEGSKA (reference sequence). The CDR3 is 15 residues long. The J segment lost 6 bases and the V segment lost 1 base, leaving 10 bases of the junction unmatched. This CDR3 reads CSARGEVQGASEQYF. The CDR3 DNA reads as TGCAGTGCTAGAGGGGAGGTACAGGGGGCGAGCGAGCAGTACTTC.

This clonotype was recorded at least ten times. This rearrangement joins TRBV15 to TRBJ2-7; 12 bases match TRBD2. CDR3 length equals 13 residues. Trimming at V came to 4 bases and at J to 9 bases, leaving 4 bases not matched to a gene. Germline V gene lookup returns CDR1 LNHNV and CDR2 YYDKDF (reference sequence). This chain's CDR3 is CATSTSGRAVQYF. The DNA of the CDR3 is TGTGCCACCAGCACTAGCGGGAGGGCCGTGCAGTACTTC.

This clonotype was observed many times. The chain employs TRBV5-1 and TRBJ2-3; D might be TRBD2 (7 bases). Trimming left V 4 bases short and J 5 bases short, with 17 bases between. The germline V gene encodes CDR1 SGHRS and CDR2 YFSETQ. The CDR3 loop spans 15 amino acids. The CDR3 DNA reads TGCGCCAGCAGCCGAATGGGGGGGGGCCAAGATACGCAGTATTTT. Protein product: CASSRMGGGQDTQYF.

This clonotype was counted ten times or more. The genes are TRBV7-2 and TRBJ2-7, with 7 bases fitting TRBD1. V was clipped by 5 bases and J by 7 bases; unmatched bases: 8. This CDR3 has 13 residues. Germline V gene lookup returns CDR1 SGHTA and CDR2 FQGNSA. The CDR3 is CASSTDREREQYF. CDR3 sequence (DNA): TGTGCCAGCAGCACCGACAGGGAGAGGGAGCAGTACTTC.

There are many counts of this clonotype. V gene TRBV14 combines with J gene TRBJ2-2; D may match TRBD1 or TRBD2 (5 bases each). CDR1 is SGHDN and CDR2 is FVKESK in the germline V gene. V dropped 0 bases and J dropped 1 base, with 18 bases sitting between them. CDR3 length: 19 amino acids. This chain's CDR3 is CASSQDRGSWRRNTGELFF. CDR3 coding DNA: TGTGCCAGCAGCCAAGACCGGGGCAGCTGGAGGCGGAACACCGGGGAGCTGTTTTTT. The full variable domain, its missing parts supplied by reference TRBV14 and TRBJ2-2, is EAGVTQFPSHSVIEKGQTVTLRCDPISGHDNLYWYRRVMGKEIKFLLHFVKESKQDESGMPNNRFLAERTGGTYSTLKVQPAELEDSGVYFCASSQDRGSWRRNTGELFFGEGSRLTVL.

The genes are TRBV12-2 and TRBJ2-7. TRBV12-2 constitutes a pseudogene. The CDR3 spans 15 residues. The CDR3 is CASRLRPPSWGEQYF. The CDR3 DNA is TGTGCAAGTCGCTTACGCCCACCCAGTTGGGGCGAGCAGTACTTC.

This clonotype was seen many times. The rearrangement uses TRBV5-1 and TRBJ2-3, with 9 bases that match TRBD2. This CDR3 contains 15 residues. Germline CDR1 is SGHRS and CDR2 is YFSETQ. The J segment lost 4 bases and the V segment lost 6 bases, leaving 9 bases of the junction unmatched. Here the CDR3 reads CASTPVSGSSDTQYF. CDR3 coding DNA: TGCGCCAGCACCCCAGTTAGCGGGAGTTCAGATACGCAGTATTTT. Looking up the rest from reference TRBV5-1 and TRBJ2-3 gives the full variable domain: KAGVTQTPRYLIKTRGQQVTLSCSPISGHRSVSWYQQTPGQGLQFLFEYFSETQRNKGNFPGRFSGRQFSNSRSEMNVSTLELGDSALYLCASTPVSGSSDTQYFGPGTRLTVL.

This clonotype was seen many times. The V call is TRBV7-9, the J call TRBJ2-3; 7 bases align to TRBD1. The ends lost 6 bases at V and 3 bases at J; junction bases unmatched: 9. Germline V CDR1 and CDR2: SEHNR, FQNEAQ (reference sequence). The length of the CDR3 is 15 residues. CDR3 residues: CASSTWGQRTDTQYF. CDR3 in DNA: TGTGCCAGCAGTACTTGGGGACAGAGAACAGATACGCAGTATTTT. The full variable domain, completed using reference TRBV7-9 and TRBJ2-3, is DTGVSQNPRHKITKRGQNVTFRCDPISEHNRLYWYRQTLGQGPEFLTYFQNEAQLEKSRLLSDRFSAERPKGSFSTLEIQRTEQGDSAMYLCASSTWGQRTDTQYFGPGTRLTVL.

In this sample, this clonotype turned up many times. The chain joins TRBV20-1 to TRBJ1-5; D gene ambiguous. V gave up 0 bases and J gave up 0 bases, with 6 bases separating them. Germline values: CDR1 DFQATT, CDR2 SNEGSKA (reference sequence). This CDR3 region has 14 residues. In DNA, the CDR3 is TGCAGTGCTAGAGAAGGAAGTAGCAATCAGCCCCAGCATTTT. Translating it yields CSAREGSSNQPQHF.

The gene calls are TRBV5-1 and TRBJ1-2; D is perhaps TRBD1 (5 bases). The CDR3 has 11 amino acids. Germline V gene sequence: CDR1 SGHRS, CDR2 YFSETQ. Trimming left V 7 bases short and J 8 bases short, with 12 bases between. The CDR3 DNA reads TGCGCCAGCGGAAGGGGCCGGGGCTACACCTTC. Its translation is CASGRGRGYTF.